The source of this TCR beta chain is a study of blood T cells in healthy people across ages. At the level of the study: About one barcoded beta molecule was captured per two T cells (by template switching).

Next came a second PCR, run for about 6 to 11 cycles, which used a sample-barcoded 5' primer along with a J-beta primer mix. MiXCR, run by TCRdb on the 5' RACE reads, gives a single entry per CDR3 protein. The sample carries about 1.6 million distinct CDR3 sequences, almost 35% recorded once. The sequencing sample was made of blood. This TCR was recovered from a woman in her thirties in good health.

CDR3 sequence: CASSKKGQGGTEAFF. In nucleotides, the CDR3 is TGTGCCAGCAGCAAAAAAGGACAGGGGGGTACTGAAGCTTTCTTT. The V call is TRBV21-1, the J call TRBJ1-1; the table's D call, TRBD1, has no DNA check behind it. TRBV21-1 is a known pseudogene. The CDR3 is made up of 15 amino acids.